There are many counts of the clone carrying this T cell receptor beta chain. CDR3 length: 15 amino acids. V dropped 4 bases and J dropped 4; count of bases not matched to a gene: 9. Germline V gene data show CDR1 as SGHRS and CDR2 as YFSETQ. Unique molecular identifiers were incorporated into the prepared TCRbeta library. TCRdb analysed the PCR reads with MiXCR anew, one entry per CDR3 protein. The sample carries 60,000 to 80,000 distinct CDR3 sequences, 6% to 8% recorded once. This entry is derived from a study of T-cell reconstitution after alpha-beta-depleted transplantation in children. The sequenced sample was PBMCs from the stem cell graft donor, obtained from the stem cell graft. This receptor was taken from a human donor who donated a stem cell graft to a child with acute lymphoblastic leukemia. The rearrangement joins TRBV5-1 to TRBJ2-5; 8 nucleotides match TRBD2. The CDR3: CASSHYGREVETQYF. The DNA for the CDR3 is TGCGCCAGCAGCCACTATGGGCGGGAGGTAGAGACCCAGTACTTC.